The 22 T cell receptor beta chains listed next were all sequenced from one sample in a study of CD8 T cells in seronegative destructive rheumatoid arthritis. The data were produced by immunoSEQ multiplex PCR, yet TCRdb's version contains in-frame clones alone and is incomplete. The profile shows thousands of clones, under 85% of them singletons. Sample: CD8+ T cells from blood. The source is a woman aged 50-70 years with seronegative destructive rheumatoid arthritis.

The rearrangement joins TRBV4-2 to TRBJ2-2; 7 bases line up with TRBD1. V shed 0 bases, J shed 6 bases, and the junction held 1 base outside the gene matches. Looked up from germline, CDR1 is LGHNA and CDR2 is YNFKEQ. CDR3 length: 14 amino acids. CDR3 region: CASSQDRGPGELFF. The CDR3 DNA is TGTGCCAGCAGCCAAGATAGGGGGCCCGGGGAGCTGTTTTTT.

This clone ranks as large. V usage is TRBV5-6 and J usage is TRBJ2-1; a weak D match, TRBD2 (5 bases). This CDR3 is built from 13 residues. Looked up from germline, CDR1 is SGHDT and CDR2 is YYEEEE. V lost 0 bases to trimming and J lost 8 bases, with 9 bases between them. CDR3 in amino acids: CASSLGGWDEQFF. The DNA for the CDR3 is TGTGCCAGCAGCTTGGGAGGGTGGGATGAGCAGTTCTTC. Supplemented by reference TRBV5-6 and TRBJ2-1, the full variable domain reads DAGVTQSPTHLIKTRGQQVTLRCSPKSGHDTVSWYQQALGQGPQFIFQYYEEEERQRGNFPDRFSGHQFPNYSSELNVNALLLGDSALYLCASSLGGWDEQFFGPGTRLTVL.

The chain is built from TRBV5-1 and TRBJ2-2; tentative D call: TRBD1 (5 bases). Germline CDR1 is SGHRS and CDR2 is YFSETQ. V was pared by 2 bases and J by 4 bases, with 15 bases between. The CDR3 is 16 residues long. The CDR3 sequence is CASSLTPQGGTGELFF. In DNA form, the CDR3 reads TGCGCCAGCAGCTTAACTCCCCAGGGCGGCACCGGGGAGCTGTTTTTT. Full variable domain (rest looked up from reference TRBV5-1 and TRBJ2-2): KAGVTQTPRYLIKTRGQQVTLSCSPISGHRSVSWYQQTPGQGLQFLFEYFSETQRNKGNFPGRFSGRQFSNSRSEMNVSTLELGDSALYLCASSLTPQGGTGELFFGEGSRLTVL.

V and J are TRBV19 and TRBJ2-5; 8 bases line up with TRBD1. The CDR3 is made up of 16 amino acids. V was pared by 4 bases and J by 3 bases, with 10 bases of the junction left unmatched. Germline V gene lookup returns CDR1 LNHDA and CDR2 SQIVND (reference sequence). The CDR3 region has the DNA TGTGCCAGTAGTAAACAGGAGGACAGGGTGGAAGAGACCCAGTACTTC. This gives the protein CASSKQEDRVEETQYF.

The chain has TRBV14 and TRBJ2-6; maybe TRBD1 (6 bases). Germline CDR1 is SGHDN and CDR2 is FVKESK. V lost 3 bases and J 2 bases, leaving 8 bases between the germline ends. CDR3 length: 15 amino acids. The CDR3 region has the DNA TGTGCCAGCAGCCAGAACAGGGCTGGGGCCAACGTCCTGACTTTC. Translating gives CASSQNRAGANVLTF.

The chain combines TRBV27 with TRBJ2-2; the match to TRBD2 covers 8 bases. The ends lost 5 bases at V and 0 bases at J; junction bases unmatched: 17. Per germline, CDR1 MNHEY and CDR2 SMNVEV (reference sequence). This CDR3 comprises 20 residues. The CDR3 DNA reads TGTGCCAGCAGTGGATTCCTAGATAGCGGGGAAGAGGCGAACACCGGGGAGCTGTTTTTT. Translated, it gives CASSGFLDSGEEANTGELFF.

This clone was recorded a few times. The chain combines TRBV5-4 with TRBJ1-3; TRBD1 agrees at 7 bases. In germline, CDR1 is SGHNT, CDR2 YYREEE (reference sequence). The CDR3 runs 15 residues. The trim removed 4 bases at V and 0 bases at J, leaving 4 bases unmatched. The chain's CDR3 is CASSLGQASGNTIYF. In nucleotides, the CDR3 is TGTGCCAGCAGCCTAGGACAGGCCTCTGGAAACACCATATATTTT. The entire variable domain, with the rest obtained from reference TRBV5-4 and TRBJ1-3, is as follows: ETGVTQSPTHLIKTRGQQVTLRCSSQSGHNTVSWYQQALGQGPQFIFQYYREEENGRGNFPPRFSGLQFPNYSSELNVNALELDDSALYLCASSLGQASGNTIYFGEGSWLTVV.

The CDR3 sequence: CASSQLRAAGGNYNEQFF. The CDR3 nucleotides read TGCGCCAGCAGCCAACTTAGGGCGGCAGGGGGCAACTACAATGAGCAGTTCTTC. This chain connects TRBV4-1 to TRBJ2-1; 8 positions agree with TRBD1. V lost 2 bases and J lost 3; bases outside the gene matches: 12. This CDR3 spans 18 amino acids. Germline CDR1 reads MGHRA; CDR2 reads YSYEKL.

CDR3 sequence reads: CASSQVAGALGGYTF. The CDR3 coding sequence is TGCGCCAGCAGCCAAGTGGCAGGGGCACTAGGTGGCTACACCTTC. This chain joins TRBV4-1 and TRBJ1-2; tentatively, D is TRBD1 (6 bases). The CDR3 has 15 residues. Germline values: CDR1 MGHRA, CDR2 YSYEKL. The ends were cut back, 1 base at V and 7 bases at J, with 16 bases in the middle.

This clone was seen only a few times. This specimen includes other DNA sequences encoding the same CDR3. The chain joins TRBV2 to TRBJ2-2; possible D gene TRBD1, 6 bases. Germline V CDR1 and CDR2: SNHLY, FYNNEI. The V and J ends lost 0 bases and 8 bases respectively, with 13 bases between them. The CDR3 has 15 amino acids. CDR3 sequence (DNA): TGTGCCAGCAGTGAAGCGGTTGGGACATGGGGGGAGCTGTTTTTT. Its protein product is CASSEAVGTWGELFF.

CDR3 sequence reads: CASSYGTGSYNEQFF. CDR3 coding DNA: TGTGCCAGCAGTTACGGGACAGGATCCTACAATGAGCAGTTCTTC. The V and J genes are TRBV6-6 and TRBJ2-1, with 8 nucleotides matching TRBD1. Germline V gene lookup returns CDR1 MNHNY and CDR2 SVGAGI (reference sequence). Losses at the gene ends were 2 bases for V and 1 base for J; bases not matched to a gene: 1. The CDR3 runs to 15 residues.

This chain joins TRBV2 and TRBJ2-4; D perhaps matches TRBD1 (5 bases). V lost 3 bases to trimming and J lost 0 bases, with 9 bases between them. CDR1 and CDR2 from the germline V gene are SNHLY and FYNNEI. This CDR3 comprises 15 residues. The CDR3 region is CASSDRGLAKNIQYF. CDR3 DNA sequence: TGTGCCAGCAGTGATAGGGGCCTAGCCAAAAACATTCAGTACTTC.

The chain links TRBV6-1 to TRBJ1-1; D gene ambiguous. This CDR3 comprises 14 residues. The ends were cut back, 4 bases at V and 0 bases at J, with 9 bases in the middle. The V gene's germline CDR1 is MNHNS and CDR2 SASEGT. The CDR3 bases are TGTGCCAGCAGTGTAGAGTTAATGAACACTGAAGCTTTCTTT. It specifies CASSVELMNTEAFF.

Of note for this clone: An end of the junction does not agree with germline; a read error may underlie this. This chain links TRBV13 with TRBJ2-7; D is uncertain. Germline V gene sequence: CDR1 PRHDT, CDR2 FYEKMQ (reference sequence). The CDR3 loop spans 10 amino acids. CDR3 DNA sequence: TGTGCCAGCAGCTTAGATGCCCTAAGCTTC. Residues: CASSLDALSF.

This rearrangement joins TRBV21-1 to TRBJ1-5. TRBV21-1 is annotated as a pseudogene. The length of the CDR3 is 17 residues. The CDR3 nucleotides are TGTGCCAGCAGCAAAGCGCCGGAGGTGGGAGGCAATCAGCCCCAGCATTTT. Protein: CASSKAPEVGGNQPQHF.

This clone is classed as medium-sized. The chain combines TRBV7-9 with TRBJ1-6, with 9 nucleotides matching TRBD1. The ends lost 5 bases at V and 15 bases at J; junction bases unmatched: 14. Germline-derived CDR1 and CDR2 are SEHNR and FQNEAQ (reference sequence). The CDR3 contains 15 residues. CDR3 bases: TGTGCCAGCAGCCCGGCCGGGACAGGGAAACGACTCCTCCACTTT. Translating gives CASSPAGTGKRLLHF.

The chain links TRBV4-1 to TRBJ2-5; a possible D gene is TRBD2 (6 bases). This CDR3 contains 15 residues. Germline CDR1 MGHRA, CDR2 YSYEKL. V was shortened by 5 bases and J by 9 bases, with 22 bases between the two germline ends. In DNA, the CDR3 is TGCGCCAGCAGCGCTCAGCCTTGGGTCCCGGGGGCCCAGTACTTC. This translates into CASSAQPWVPGAQYF.

This clone was observed once. The chain uses TRBV25-1 and TRBJ2-2; maybe TRBD2 (5 bases). The CDR3 is 13 residues long. V was shortened by 6 bases and J by 4 bases, with 9 bases between the two germline ends. Germline loops: CDR1 MGHDK, CDR2 SYGVNS. CDR3 residues: CASRDWGTGELFF. In DNA form, the CDR3 reads TGTGCCAGCAGGGACTGGGGCACCGGGGAGCTGTTTTTT.

The chain couples TRBV11-2 to TRBJ1-3; TRBD1 matches at 7 bases. J was trimmed by 2 bases and V by 5 bases; bases with no gene match: 6. The germline gives CDR1 SGHAT, CDR2 FQNNGV. The CDR3 is made up of 15 amino acids. In nucleotides, the CDR3 is TGTGCCAGCAGCATAAGACAGGGTGCTGGAAACACCATATATTTT. Residues: CASSIRQGAGNTIYF.

In this sample, this clone turned up a few times. The V gene is TRBV9, the J gene TRBJ1-5, with D maybe TRBD1 (5 bases). The V end was cut by 4 bases, the J end by 7 bases, with 12 bases between. The germline V gene encodes CDR1 SGDLS and CDR2 YYNGEE. The CDR3 has 13 residues. The CDR3 DNA follows: TGTGCCAGCAGCCCCCGGGGGGGGCAGCCCCAGCATTTT. It codes for CASSPRGGQPQHF.

This clone was recorded a few times. This chain joins TRBV7-9 and TRBJ2-1; 13 bases fit TRBD2. Looked up from germline, CDR1 is SEHNR and CDR2 is FQNEAQ (reference sequence). The CDR3 contains 17 residues. With 5 bases clipped from V and 2 bases from J, the junction kept 6 bases outside the gene matches. CDR3 DNA sequence: TGTGCCAGCAGCACTCCTACTAGCGGGGGGGCCTACAATGAGCAGTTCTTC. It encodes CASSTPTSGGAYNEQFF.

The J gene is TRBJ2-5, the V gene TRBV6-5; 7 nucleotides match TRBD1. The end of the DNA is better explained by TRBJ2-7, so the J call may be wrong. This CDR3 has 12 residues. Germline V gene sequence: CDR1 MNHEY, CDR2 SVGAGI. DNA for the CDR3: TGTGCCAGCAGCTTGACAGGGCTCGAGCAGTACTTC. This codes for CASSLTGLEQYF.